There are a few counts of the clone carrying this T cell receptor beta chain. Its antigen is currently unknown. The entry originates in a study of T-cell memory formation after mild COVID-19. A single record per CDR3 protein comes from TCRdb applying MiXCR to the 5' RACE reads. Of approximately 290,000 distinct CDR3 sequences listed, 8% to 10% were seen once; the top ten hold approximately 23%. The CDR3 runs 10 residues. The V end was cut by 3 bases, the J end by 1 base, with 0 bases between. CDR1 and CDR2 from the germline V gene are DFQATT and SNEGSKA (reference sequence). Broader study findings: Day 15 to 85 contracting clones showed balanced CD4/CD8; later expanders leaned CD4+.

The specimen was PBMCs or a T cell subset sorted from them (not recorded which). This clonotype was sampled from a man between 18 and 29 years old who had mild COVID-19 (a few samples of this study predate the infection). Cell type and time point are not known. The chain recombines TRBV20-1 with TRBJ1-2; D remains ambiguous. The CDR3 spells CSASNYGYTF. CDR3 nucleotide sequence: TGCAGTGCTAGTAACTATGGCTACACCTTC.